Listed here are 3 T cell receptor beta chains from one sample, sequenced in a study of T cell changes during pregnancy in multiple sclerosis. Data came from immunoSEQ multiplex PCR; TCRdb stores just in-frame clones and leaves some out. The profile shows almost 50,000 clones, roughly nine tenths of them singletons. The specimen was CD4+ T cells from peripheral blood mononuclear cells, collected in the second trimester of pregnancy. These TCRs come from a female donor in good health, enrolled as a control in a pregnancy study.

The J gene is TRBJ2-7, the V gene TRBV27; 7 nucleotides agree with TRBD1. V lost 9 bases, J lost 4 bases, and 12 bases stayed unmatched. The V gene's germline CDR1 is MNHEY and CDR2 SMNVEV (reference sequence). CDR3 length: 14 amino acids. CDR3 DNA sequence: TGTGCCAGTGGGCGGACAGGTCGAATGTACGAGCAGTACTTC. This codes for CASGRTGRMYEQYF.

The chain combines TRBV5-4 with TRBJ2-2; no clear D. Trimming cost V 0 bases and J 3 bases, with 3 bases left between them. Germline V gene sequence: CDR1 SGHNT, CDR2 YYREEE (reference sequence). The CDR3 totals 13 residues. CDR3 bases: TGTGCCAGCAGCTTGGCCTACACCGGGGAGCTGTTTTTT. Protein sequence: CASSLAYTGELFF. Full variable domain (missing parts from reference TRBV5-4 and TRBJ2-2): ETGVTQSPTHLIKTRGQQVTLRCSSQSGHNTVSWYQQALGQGPQFIFQYYREEENGRGNFPPRFSGLQFPNYSSELNVNALELDDSALYLCASSLAYTGELFFGEGSRLTVL.

V and J are TRBV4-3 and TRBJ2-5, with TRBD1 matching over 8 bases. Germline V gives CDR1 LGHNA, CDR2 YSLEER. Trimming at V came to 0 bases and at J to 4 bases, leaving 13 bases not matched to a gene. The CDR3 covers 18 residues. The CDR3 DNA follows: TGCGCCAGCAGCCAAGAGGCTGGGCCGGGACAGGCCATAGAGACCCAGTACTTC. Its protein product is CASSQEAGPGQAIETQYF.